This T cell receptor (beta chain) was observed in a study of CD8 T cells in Susac syndrome. With random hexamers, about 0.5 to 1 ug RNA was reverse transcribed. TCRdb re-analysed the immunoSEQ multiplex PCR reads in MiXCR, keeping a single row per CDR3 protein. The data show some 58,000 distinct CDR3 sequences, 95% seen once. The CDR3 is 15 residues long. V lost 0 bases and J lost 5; bases outside the gene matches: 2. Germline V lookup: CDR1 LNHNV, CDR2 YYDKDF (reference sequence). Sequenced sample: CD8+ T cells from PBMCs. This receptor was obtained from a human donor with Susac syndrome. The chain links TRBV15 to TRBJ2-5; 11 bases are shared with TRBD2. For the CDR3, the DNA is TGTGCCACCAGCAGAGATACTAGCGGGGGTGAGACCCAGTACTTC. As protein: CATSRDTSGGETQYF.